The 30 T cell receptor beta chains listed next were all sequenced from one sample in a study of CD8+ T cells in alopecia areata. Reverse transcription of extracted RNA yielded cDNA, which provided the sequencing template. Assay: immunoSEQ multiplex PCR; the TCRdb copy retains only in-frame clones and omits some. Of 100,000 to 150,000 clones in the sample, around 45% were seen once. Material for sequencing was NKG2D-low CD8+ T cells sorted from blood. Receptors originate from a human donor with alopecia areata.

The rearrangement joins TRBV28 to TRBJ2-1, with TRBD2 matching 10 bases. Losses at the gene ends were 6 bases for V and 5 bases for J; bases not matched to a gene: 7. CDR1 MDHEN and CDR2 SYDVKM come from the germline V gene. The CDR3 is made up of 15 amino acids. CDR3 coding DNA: TGTGCCAGCAGCTTCGAGCGGGAGGGCCACAATGAGCAGTTCTTC. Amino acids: CASSFEREGHNEQFF.

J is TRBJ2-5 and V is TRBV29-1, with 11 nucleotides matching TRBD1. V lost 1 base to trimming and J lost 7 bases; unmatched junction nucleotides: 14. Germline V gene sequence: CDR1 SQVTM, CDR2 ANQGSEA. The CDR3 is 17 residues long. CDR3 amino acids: CSVEAGQGATYLVTQYF. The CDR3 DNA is TGCAGCGTTGAAGCTGGACAGGGGGCGACTTACTTGGTGACCCAGTACTTC.

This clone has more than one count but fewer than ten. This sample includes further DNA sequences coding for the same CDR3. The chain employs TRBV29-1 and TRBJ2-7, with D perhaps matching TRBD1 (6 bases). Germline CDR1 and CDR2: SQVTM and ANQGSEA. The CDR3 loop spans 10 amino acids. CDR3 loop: CSVRGYEQYF. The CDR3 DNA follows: TGCAGTGTCAGGGGATACGAGCAGTACTTC.

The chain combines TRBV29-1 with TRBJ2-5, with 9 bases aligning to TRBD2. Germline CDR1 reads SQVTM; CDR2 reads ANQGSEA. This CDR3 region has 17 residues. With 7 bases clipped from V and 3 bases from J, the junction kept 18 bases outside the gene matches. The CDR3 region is CSGGGVAGEVGEETQYF. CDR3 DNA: TGCAGCGGAGGGGGGGTAGCGGGAGAGGTAGGGGAAGAGACCCAGTACTTC.

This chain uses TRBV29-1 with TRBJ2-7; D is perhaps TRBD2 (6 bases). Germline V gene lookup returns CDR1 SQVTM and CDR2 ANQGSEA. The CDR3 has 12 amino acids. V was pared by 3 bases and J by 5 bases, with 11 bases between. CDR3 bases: TGCAGCGTTGAGCCCGGGGGAGACGAGCAGTACTTC. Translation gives CSVEPGGDEQYF.

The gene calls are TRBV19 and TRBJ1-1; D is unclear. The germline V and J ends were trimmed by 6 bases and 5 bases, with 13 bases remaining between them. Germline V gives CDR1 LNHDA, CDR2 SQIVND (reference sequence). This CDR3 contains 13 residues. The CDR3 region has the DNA TGTGCCAGTAGCCTAGGAAGTGGGACTGAAGCTTTCTTT. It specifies CASSLGSGTEAFF.

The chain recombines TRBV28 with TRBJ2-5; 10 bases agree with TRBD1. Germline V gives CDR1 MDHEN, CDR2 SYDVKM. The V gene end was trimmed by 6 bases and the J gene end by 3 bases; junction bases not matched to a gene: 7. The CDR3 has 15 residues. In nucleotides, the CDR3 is TGTGCCAGCAGATTACACGGGACAGGGGAAGAGACCCAGTACTTC. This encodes CASRLHGTGEETQYF.

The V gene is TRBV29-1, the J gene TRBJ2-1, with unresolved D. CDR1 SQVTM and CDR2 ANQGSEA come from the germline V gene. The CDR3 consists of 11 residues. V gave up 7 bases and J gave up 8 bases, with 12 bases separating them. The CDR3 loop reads CSADLWDEQFF. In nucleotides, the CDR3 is TGCAGCGCTGATCTGTGGGATGAGCAGTTCTTC.

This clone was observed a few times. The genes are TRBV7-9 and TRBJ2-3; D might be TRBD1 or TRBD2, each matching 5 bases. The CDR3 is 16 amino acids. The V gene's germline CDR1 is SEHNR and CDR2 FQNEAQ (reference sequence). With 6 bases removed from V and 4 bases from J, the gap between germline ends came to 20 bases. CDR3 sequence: CASSPREGEGADTQYF. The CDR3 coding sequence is TGTGCCAGCAGTCCCCGGGAAGGGGAAGGTGCAGATACGCAGTATTTT.

CDR3 sequence: CAWSVGESYEQYF. The CDR3 region has the DNA TGTGCCTGGAGTGTGGGAGAGTCCTACGAGCAGTACTTC. The chain uses TRBV30 and TRBJ2-7; a possible D gene is TRBD2 (5 bases). Trimming pared 0 bases from V and 1 base from J, leaving 7 bases between. CDR1 and CDR2 (germline): GTSNPN, SVGIG (reference sequence). The CDR3 is made up of 13 amino acids. Using reference TRBV30 and TRBJ2-7 for the parts outside the CDR3, the full variable domain is SQTIHQWPATLVQPVGSPLSLECTVEGTSNPNLYWYRQAAGRGLQLLFYSVGIGQISSEVPQNLSASRPQDRQFILSSKKLLLSDSGFYLCAWSVGESYEQYFGPGTRLTVT.

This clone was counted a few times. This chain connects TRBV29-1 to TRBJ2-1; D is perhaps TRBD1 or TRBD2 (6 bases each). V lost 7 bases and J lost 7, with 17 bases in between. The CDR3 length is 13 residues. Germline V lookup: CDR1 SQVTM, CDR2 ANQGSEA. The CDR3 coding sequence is TGCAGCGATGGGCCGGGGGCAGCGAATGAGCAGTTCTTC. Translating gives CSDGPGAANEQFF.

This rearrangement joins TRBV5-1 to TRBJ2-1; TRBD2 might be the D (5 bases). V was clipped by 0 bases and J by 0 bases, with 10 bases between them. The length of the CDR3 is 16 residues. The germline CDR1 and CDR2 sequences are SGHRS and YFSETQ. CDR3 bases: TGCGCCAGCAGCTTGGTAGCGCCGAGCTCCTACAATGAGCAGTTCTTC. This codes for CASSLVAPSSYNEQFF.

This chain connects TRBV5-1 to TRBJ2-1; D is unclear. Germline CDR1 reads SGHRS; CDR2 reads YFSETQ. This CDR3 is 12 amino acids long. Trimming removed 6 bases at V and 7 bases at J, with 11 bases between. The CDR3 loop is CASTEDRNEQFF. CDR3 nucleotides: TGCGCCAGCACCGAAGATAGGAATGAGCAGTTCTTC.

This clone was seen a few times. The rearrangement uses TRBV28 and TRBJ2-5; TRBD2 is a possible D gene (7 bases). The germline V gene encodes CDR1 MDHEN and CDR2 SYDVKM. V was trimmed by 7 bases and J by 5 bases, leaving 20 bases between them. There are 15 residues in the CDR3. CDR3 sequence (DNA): TGTGCCAGCACCGTGGGGGGGCAGGAGATGGAGACCCAGTACTTC. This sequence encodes CASTVGGQEMETQYF.

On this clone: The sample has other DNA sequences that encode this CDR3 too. CDR3 protein: CSAGENEQFF. CDR3 coding DNA: TGCAGCGCCGGGGAGAATGAGCAGTTCTTC. V and J are TRBV29-1 and TRBJ2-1; D may be TRBD2 (5 bases). Trimming pared 7 bases from V and 7 bases from J, leaving 8 bases between. This CDR3 comprises 10 residues. Germline values: CDR1 SQVTM, CDR2 ANQGSEA.

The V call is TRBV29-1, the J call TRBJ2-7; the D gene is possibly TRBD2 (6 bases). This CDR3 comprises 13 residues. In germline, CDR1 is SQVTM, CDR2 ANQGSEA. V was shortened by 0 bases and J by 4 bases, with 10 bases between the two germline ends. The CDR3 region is CSVEDGAGYEQYF. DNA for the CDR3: TGCAGCGTTGAAGACGGGGCGGGATACGAGCAGTACTTC.

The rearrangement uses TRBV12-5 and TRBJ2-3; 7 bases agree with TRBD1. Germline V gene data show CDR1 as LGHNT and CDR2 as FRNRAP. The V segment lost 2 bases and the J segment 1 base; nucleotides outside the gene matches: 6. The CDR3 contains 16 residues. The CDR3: CASGLPQGVGTDTQYF. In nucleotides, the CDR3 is TGTGCTAGTGGTTTGCCGCAGGGGGTTGGCACAGATACGCAGTATTTT.

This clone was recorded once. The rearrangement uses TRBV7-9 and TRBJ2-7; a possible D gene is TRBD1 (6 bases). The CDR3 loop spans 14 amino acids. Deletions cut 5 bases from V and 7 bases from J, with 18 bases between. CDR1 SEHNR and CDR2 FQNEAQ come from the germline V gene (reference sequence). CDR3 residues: CASSPQQGTWEQYF. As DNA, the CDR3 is TGTGCCAGCAGCCCTCAACAGGGAACCTGGGAGCAGTACTTC.

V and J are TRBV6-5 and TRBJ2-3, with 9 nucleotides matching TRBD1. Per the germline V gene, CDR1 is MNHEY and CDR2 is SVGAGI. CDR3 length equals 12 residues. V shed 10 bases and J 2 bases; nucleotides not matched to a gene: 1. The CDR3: CATQGATDTQYF. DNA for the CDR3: TGTGCCACACAGGGGGCCACAGATACGCAGTATTTT.

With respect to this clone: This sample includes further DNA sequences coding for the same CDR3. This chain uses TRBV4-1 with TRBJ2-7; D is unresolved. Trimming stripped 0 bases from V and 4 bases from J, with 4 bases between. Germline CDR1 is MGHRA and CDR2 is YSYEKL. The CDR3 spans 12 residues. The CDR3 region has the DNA TGCGCCAGCAGCCAAGACAGTTACGAGCAGTACTTC. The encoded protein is CASSQDSYEQYF.

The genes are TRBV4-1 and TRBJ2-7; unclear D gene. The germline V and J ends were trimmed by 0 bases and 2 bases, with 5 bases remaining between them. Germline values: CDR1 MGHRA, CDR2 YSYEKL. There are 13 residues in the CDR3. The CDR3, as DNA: TGCGCCAGCAGCCAAGACCAGACCTACGAGCAGTACTTC. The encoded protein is CASSQDQTYEQYF.

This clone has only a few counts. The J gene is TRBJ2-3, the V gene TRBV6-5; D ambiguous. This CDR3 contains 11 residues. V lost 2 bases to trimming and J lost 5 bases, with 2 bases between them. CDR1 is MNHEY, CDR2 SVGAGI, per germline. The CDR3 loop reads CASSYQDTQYF. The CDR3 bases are TGTGCCAGCAGTTACCAAGATACGCAGTATTTT.

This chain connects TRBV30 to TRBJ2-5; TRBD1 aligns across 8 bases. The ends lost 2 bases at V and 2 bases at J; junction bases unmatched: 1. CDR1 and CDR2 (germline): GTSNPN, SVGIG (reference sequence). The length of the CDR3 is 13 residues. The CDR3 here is CAWSQGAQETQYF. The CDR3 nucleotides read TGTGCCTGGAGTCAGGGGGCACAAGAGACCCAGTACTTC.

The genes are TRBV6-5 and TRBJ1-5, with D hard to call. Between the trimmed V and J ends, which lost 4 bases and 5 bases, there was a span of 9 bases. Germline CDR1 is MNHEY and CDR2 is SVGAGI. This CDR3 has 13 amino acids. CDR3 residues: CASSSDWDQPQHF. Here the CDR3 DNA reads TGTGCCAGCAGTTCCGACTGGGATCAGCCCCAGCATTTT.

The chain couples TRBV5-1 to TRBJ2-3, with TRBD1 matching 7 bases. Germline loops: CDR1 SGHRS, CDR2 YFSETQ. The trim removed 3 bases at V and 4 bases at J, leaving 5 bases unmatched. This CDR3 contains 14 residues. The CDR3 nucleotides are TGCGCCAGCAGCTATGAGGGGGCGTCAGATACGCAGTATTTT. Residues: CASSYEGASDTQYF.

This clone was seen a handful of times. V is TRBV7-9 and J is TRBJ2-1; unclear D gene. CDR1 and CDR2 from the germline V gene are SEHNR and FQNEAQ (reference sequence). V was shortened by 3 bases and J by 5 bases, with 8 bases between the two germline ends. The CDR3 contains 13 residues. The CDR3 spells CASSFLGHNEQFF. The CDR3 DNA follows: TGTGCCAGCAGCTTCTTAGGACACAATGAGCAGTTCTTC.

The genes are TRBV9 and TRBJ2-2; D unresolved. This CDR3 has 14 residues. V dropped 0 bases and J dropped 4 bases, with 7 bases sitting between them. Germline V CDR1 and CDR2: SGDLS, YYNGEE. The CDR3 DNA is TGTGCCAGCAGCGTAGGAACAGCCACCGGGGAGCTGTTTTTT. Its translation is CASSVGTATGELFF. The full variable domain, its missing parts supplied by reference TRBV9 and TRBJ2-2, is DSGVTQTPKHLITATGQRVTLRCSPRSGDLSVYWYQQSLDQGLQFLIQYYNGEERAKGNILERFSAQQFPDLHSELNLSSLELGDSALYFCASSVGTATGELFFGEGSRLTVL.

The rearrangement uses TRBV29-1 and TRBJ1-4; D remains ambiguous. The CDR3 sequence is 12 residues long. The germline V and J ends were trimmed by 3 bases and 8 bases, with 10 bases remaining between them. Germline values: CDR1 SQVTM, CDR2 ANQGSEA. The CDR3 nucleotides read TGCAGCGTTGAGGGCCAGGCGGAAAAACTGTTTTTT. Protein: CSVEGQAEKLFF.

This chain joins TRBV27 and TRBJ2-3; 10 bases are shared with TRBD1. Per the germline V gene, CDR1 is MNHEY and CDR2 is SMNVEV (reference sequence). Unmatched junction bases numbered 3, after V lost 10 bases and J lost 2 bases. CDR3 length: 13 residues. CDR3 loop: CATGTGDTDTQYF. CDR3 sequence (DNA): TGTGCCACCGGGACAGGGGACACAGATACGCAGTATTTT.

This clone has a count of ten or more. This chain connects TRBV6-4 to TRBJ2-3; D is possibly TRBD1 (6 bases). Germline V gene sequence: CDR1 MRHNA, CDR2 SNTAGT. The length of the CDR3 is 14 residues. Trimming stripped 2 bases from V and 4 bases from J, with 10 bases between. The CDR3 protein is CASSDTAGADTQYF. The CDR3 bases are TGTGCCAGCAGTGACACGGCAGGGGCAGATACGCAGTATTTT.